This T cell receptor (beta chain) was sequenced during a study of T-cell memory formation after mild COVID-19. The overall study: Largely donor-specific sequence clusters came from a couple of donors. Broader study findings: Researchers found some responding clones in pre-infection memory, a sign that cross-reactive memory joined. Day 15 to 85 contracting clones showed balanced CD4/CD8; day 15 to 37 expanders favored CD4+.

CDR3 length equals 12 residues. The V end was cut by 6 bases, the J end by 5 bases, with 10 bases between. Barcoded TCR alpha and TCR beta cDNA libraries with UMIs came from 5'RACE using constant-segment primers. Using its own MiXCR run on the 5' RACE reads, TCRdb lists one record per CDR3 protein. This repertoire shows about 470,000 distinct CDR3 sequences, roughly 25% found once; its top ten account for around 12%. In the case of this clonotype: The antigen is unknown.

The sequence derives from an adult woman who had mild COVID-19 (a few samples of this study predate the infection). Cell type and time point are not known. The rearrangement joins TRBV12-3 or TRBV12-4 to TRBJ1-2; D gene unclear. Sequencing was done on a sample of PBMCs or a T cell subset sorted from them (not recorded which). CDR3 sequence (DNA): TGTGCCAGCAGCACCGGCGGATATGGCTACACCTTC. It codes for CASSTGGYGYTF.